This T cell receptor beta chain was recovered during a study of blood T cell repertoires in COVID-19. CDR3 length equals 20 residues. Trimming removed 1 base at V and 0 bases at J, with 19 bases between. Germline V CDR1 and CDR2: SGHVS, FNYEAQ. Assay: immunoSEQ multiplex PCR; the TCRdb copy retains only in-frame clones and omits some. The data contain around 160,000 clones, roughly 93% of them seen just once; the ten biggest clones take up less than 2.5%. The sample consisted of peripheral blood. V is TRBV7-6 and J is TRBJ1-6; tentative D call: TRBD1 (6 bases). This receptor was identified in a man younger than 35 with acute or convalescent COVID-19. CDR3 sequence: CASSLEARGTASSYNSPLHF. CDR3 DNA sequence: TGTGCCAGCAGCTTAGAAGCCAGGGGAACAGCCAGCTCCTATAATTCACCCCTCCACTTT.